The clone carrying this TCR beta chain has at least ten counts. Its antigen is not identified. The data belong to a study of beta chain features in type 1 diabetes. Whole-study results and caveats: All four CD4+ subsets from Type 1 diabetes patients carried moderately but significantly shorter TCRB CDR3s.

Sequencing targeted expressed TCRB transcripts, as all isolated RNA had been reverse transcribed. Clones were read by immunoSEQ multiplex PCR, and TCRdb kept only the in-frame ones, dropping some. This table has 120,000 to 150,000 clones, around an eighth appearing once. Trimming removed 5 bases from V and 3 bases from J, with 8 bases in between. The germline V gene has CDR1 SEHNR and CDR2 FQNEAQ (reference sequence). This CDR3 region has 14 residues. This TCR derives from a man younger than 35 with type 1 diabetes. What was sequenced was central memory CD4+ T cells from blood. The rearrangement links TRBV7-9 to TRBJ2-6; D unresolved. CDR3 nucleotide sequence: TGTGCCAGCAGCCTATACGGTGGGGCCAACGTCCTGACTTTC. It specifies CASSLYGGANVLTF. The full variable domain, completed using reference TRBV7-9 and TRBJ2-6, is DTGVSQNPRHKITKRGQNVTFRCDPISEHNRLYWYRQTLGQGPEFLTYFQNEAQLEKSRLLSDRFSAERPKGSFSTLEIQRTEQGDSAMYLCASSLYGGANVLTFGAGSRLTVL.